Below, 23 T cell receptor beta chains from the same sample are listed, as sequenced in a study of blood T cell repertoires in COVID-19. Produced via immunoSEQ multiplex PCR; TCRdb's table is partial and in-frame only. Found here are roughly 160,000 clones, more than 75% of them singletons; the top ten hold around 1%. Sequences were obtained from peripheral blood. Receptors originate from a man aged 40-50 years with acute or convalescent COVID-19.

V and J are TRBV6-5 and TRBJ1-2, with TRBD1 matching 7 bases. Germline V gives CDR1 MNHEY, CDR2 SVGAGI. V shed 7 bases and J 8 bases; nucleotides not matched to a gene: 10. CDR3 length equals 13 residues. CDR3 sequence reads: CASTTAGGSGYTF. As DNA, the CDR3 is TGTGCCAGCACTACGGCAGGGGGTTCCGGCTACACCTTC.

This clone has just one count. The CDR3 DNA is TGTGCCAGTAGTATAGACGACAGGGTGAACACTGAAGCTTTCTTT. Protein: CASSIDDRVNTEAFF. The gene calls are TRBV19 and TRBJ1-1, with 7 bases lining up with TRBD1. The CDR3 extends over 15 amino acids. The V and J ends lost 0 bases and 0 bases, in that order; junction bases with no gene match: 1. Germline CDR1 reads LNHDA; CDR2 reads SQIVND (reference sequence).

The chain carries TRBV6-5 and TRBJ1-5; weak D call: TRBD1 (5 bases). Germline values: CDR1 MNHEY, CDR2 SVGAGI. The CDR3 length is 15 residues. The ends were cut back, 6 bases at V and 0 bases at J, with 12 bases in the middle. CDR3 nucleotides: TGTGCCAGCAGGTATCAACAGGATAGCAATCAGCCCCAGCATTTT. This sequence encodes CASRYQQDSNQPQHF.

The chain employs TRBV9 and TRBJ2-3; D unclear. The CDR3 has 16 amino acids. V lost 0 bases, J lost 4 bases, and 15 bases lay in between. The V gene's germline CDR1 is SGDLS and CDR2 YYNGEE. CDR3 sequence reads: CASSVAPSSFPDTQYF. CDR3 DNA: TGTGCCAGCAGCGTAGCTCCTAGTTCGTTCCCAGATACGCAGTATTTT.

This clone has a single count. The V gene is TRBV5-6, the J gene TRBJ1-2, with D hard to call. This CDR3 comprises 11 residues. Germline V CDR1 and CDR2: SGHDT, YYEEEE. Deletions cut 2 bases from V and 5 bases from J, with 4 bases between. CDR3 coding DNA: TGTGCCAGCAGCTTCCTATATGGCTACACCTTC. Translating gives CASSFLYGYTF.

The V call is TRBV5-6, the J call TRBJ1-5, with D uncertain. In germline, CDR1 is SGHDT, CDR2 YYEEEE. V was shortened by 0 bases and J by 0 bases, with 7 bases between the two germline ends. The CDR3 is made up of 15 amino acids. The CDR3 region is CASSLGSDSNQPQHF. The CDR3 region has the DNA TGTGCCAGCAGCTTGGGTAGCGATAGCAATCAGCCCCAGCATTTT.

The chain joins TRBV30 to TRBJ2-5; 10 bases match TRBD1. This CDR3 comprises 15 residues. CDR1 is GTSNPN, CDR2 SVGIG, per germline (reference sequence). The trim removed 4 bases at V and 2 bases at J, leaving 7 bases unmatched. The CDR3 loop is CAWTTGTGVQETQYF. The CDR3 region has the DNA TGTGCCTGGACGACCGGGACAGGGGTTCAAGAGACCCAGTACTTC.

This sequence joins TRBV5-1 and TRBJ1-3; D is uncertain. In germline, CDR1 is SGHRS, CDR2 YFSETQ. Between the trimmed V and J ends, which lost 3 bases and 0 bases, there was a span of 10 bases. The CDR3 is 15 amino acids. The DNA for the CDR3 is TGCGCCAGCAGCTCTGGAGGGAGCTCTGGAAACACCATATATTTT. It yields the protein CASSSGGSSGNTIYF. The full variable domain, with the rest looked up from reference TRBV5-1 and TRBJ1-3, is KAGVTQTPRYLIKTRGQQVTLSCSPISGHRSVSWYQQTPGQGLQFLFEYFSETQRNKGNFPGRFSGRQFSNSRSEMNVSTLELGDSALYLCASSSGGSSGNTIYFGEGSWLTVV.

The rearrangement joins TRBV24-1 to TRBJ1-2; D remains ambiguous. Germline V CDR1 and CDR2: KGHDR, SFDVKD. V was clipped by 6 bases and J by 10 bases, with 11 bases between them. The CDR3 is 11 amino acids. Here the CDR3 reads CATSLREPYTF. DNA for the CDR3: TGTGCCACCAGTCTAAGGGAGCCCTACACCTTC.

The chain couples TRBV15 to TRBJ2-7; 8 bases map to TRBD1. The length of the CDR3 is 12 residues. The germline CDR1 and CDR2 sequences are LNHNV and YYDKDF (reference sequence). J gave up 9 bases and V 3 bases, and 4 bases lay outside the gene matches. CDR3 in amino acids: CATSRDRERQYF. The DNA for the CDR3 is TGTGCCACCAGCAGGGACAGGGAGAGGCAGTACTTC.

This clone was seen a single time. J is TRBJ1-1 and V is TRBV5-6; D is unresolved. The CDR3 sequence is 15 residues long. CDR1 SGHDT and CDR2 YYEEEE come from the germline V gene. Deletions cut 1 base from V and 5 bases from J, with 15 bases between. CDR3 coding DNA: TGTGCCAGCAGCTTGCGTCAACTCATGAGGACTGAAGCTTTCTTT. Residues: CASSLRQLMRTEAFF.

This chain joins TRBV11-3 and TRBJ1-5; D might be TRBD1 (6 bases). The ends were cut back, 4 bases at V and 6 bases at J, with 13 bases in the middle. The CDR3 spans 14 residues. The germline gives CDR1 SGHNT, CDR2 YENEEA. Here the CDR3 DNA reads TGTGCCAGCAGCTACCCTAGGGGGTGTCAGCCCCAGCATTTT. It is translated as CASSYPRGCQPQHF.

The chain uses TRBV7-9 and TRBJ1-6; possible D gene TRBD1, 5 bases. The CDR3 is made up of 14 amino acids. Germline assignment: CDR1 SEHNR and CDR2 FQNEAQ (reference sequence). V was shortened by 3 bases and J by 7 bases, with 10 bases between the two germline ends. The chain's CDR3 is CASSLGGGNSPLHF. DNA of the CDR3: TGTGCCAGCAGCTTGGGGGGTGGCAATTCACCCCTCCACTTT.

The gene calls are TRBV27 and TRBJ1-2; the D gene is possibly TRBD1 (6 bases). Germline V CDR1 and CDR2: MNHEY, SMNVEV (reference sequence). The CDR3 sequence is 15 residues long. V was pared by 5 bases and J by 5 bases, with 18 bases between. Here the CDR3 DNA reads TGTGCCAGCAGTCCCTCTTCGACAGGAACGTATGGCTACACCTTC. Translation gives CASSPSSTGTYGYTF.

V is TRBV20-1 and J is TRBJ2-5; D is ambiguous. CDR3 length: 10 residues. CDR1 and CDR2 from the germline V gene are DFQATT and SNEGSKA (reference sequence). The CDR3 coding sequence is TGCAGCGCGACTGAAGAGACCCAGTACTTC. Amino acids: CSATEETQYF.

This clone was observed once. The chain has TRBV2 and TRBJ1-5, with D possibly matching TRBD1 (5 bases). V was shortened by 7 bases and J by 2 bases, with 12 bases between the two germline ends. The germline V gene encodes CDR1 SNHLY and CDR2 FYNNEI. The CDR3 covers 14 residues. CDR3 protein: CASTQGRGNQPQHF. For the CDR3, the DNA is TGTGCCAGCACCCAGGGAAGGGGCAATCAGCCCCAGCATTTT.

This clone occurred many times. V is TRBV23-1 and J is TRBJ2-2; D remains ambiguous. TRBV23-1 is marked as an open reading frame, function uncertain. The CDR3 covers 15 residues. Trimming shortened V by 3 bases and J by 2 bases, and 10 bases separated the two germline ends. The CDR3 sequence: CASSHPIANTGELFF. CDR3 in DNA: TGCGCCAGCAGTCACCCTATAGCCAACACCGGGGAGCTGTTTTTT.

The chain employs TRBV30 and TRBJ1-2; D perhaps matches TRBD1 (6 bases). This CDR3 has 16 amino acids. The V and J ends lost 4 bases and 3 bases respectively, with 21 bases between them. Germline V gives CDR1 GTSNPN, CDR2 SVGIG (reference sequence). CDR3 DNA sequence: TGTGCCTGGAAACTCGGACAGCCCGGGTTTGACTATGGCTACACCTTC. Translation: CAWKLGQPGFDYGYTF.

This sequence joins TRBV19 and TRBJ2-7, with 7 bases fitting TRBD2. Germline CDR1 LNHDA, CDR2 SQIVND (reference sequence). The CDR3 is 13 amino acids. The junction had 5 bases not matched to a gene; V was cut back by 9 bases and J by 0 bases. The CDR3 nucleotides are TGTGCCAGGAGACTAGCTCCCTCCTACGAGCAGTACTTC. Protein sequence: CARRLAPSYEQYF.

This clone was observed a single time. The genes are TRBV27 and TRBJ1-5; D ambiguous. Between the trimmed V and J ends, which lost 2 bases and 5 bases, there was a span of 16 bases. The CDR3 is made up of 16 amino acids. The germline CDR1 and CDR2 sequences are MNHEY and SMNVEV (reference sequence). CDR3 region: CASSLKARPPDQPQHF. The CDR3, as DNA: TGTGCCAGCAGTTTAAAAGCCAGGCCTCCGGATCAGCCCCAGCATTTT.

The CDR3 DNA is TGTGCCACCAACCACGGGACTAGCGGCTACGAGCAGTACTTC. It encodes CATNHGTSGYEQYF. The J gene is TRBJ2-7, the V gene TRBV2; 11 nucleotides line up with TRBD2. The ends lost 10 bases at V and 3 bases at J; junction bases unmatched: 8. CDR1 and CDR2 (germline): SNHLY, FYNNEI. The CDR3 has 14 amino acids.

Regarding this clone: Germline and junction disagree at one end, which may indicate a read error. This CDR3 is CASREDSFFEAFF. CDR3 bases: TGTGCCAGCAGAGAAGACAGTTTCTTTGAAGCTTTCTTT. The rearrangement links TRBV2 to TRBJ1-1, with a weak D call TRBD1 (5 bases). Germline assignment: CDR1 SNHLY and CDR2 FYNNEI. This CDR3 has 13 residues.

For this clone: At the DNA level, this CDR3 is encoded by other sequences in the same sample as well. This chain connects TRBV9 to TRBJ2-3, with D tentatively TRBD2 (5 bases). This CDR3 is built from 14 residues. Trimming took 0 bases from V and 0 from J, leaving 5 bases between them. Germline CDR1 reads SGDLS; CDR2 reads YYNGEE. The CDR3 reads CASSVGGSTDTQYF. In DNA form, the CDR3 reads TGTGCCAGCAGCGTAGGCGGGAGCACAGATACGCAGTATTTT.